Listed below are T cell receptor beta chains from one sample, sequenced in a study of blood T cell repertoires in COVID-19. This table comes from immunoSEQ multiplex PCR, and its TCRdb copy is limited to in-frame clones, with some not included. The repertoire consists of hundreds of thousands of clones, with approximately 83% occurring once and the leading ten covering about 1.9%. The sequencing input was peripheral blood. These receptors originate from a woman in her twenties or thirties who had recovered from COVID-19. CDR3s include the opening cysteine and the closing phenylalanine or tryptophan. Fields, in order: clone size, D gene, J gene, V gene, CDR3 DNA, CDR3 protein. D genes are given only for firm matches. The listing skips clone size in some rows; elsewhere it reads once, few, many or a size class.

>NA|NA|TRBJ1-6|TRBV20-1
TGCAGTGCTAGTGACCCCGGGGAGGGGGGGCTAAAATCACCCCTCCACTTT
CSASDPGEGGLKSPLHF
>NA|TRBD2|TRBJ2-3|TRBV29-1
TGCAGCGCACTAGCGGGGGGAGGAGATACGCAGTATTTT
CSALAGGGDTQYF
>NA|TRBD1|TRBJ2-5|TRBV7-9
TGTGCCAGCAGCGCCGGGACAGTGTACCAAGAGACCCAGTACTTC
CASSAGTVYQETQYF
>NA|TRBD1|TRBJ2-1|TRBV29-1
TGCAGCGTTGACCACAGGGGGAGCTCCTACAATGAGCAGTTCTTC
CSVDHRGSSYNEQFF
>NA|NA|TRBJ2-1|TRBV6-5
TGTGCCAGCGGAATCGGGTCGTCCTACAATGAGCAGTTCTTC
CASGIGSSYNEQFF
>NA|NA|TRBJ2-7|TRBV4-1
TGCGCCAGCAGCCAACCCCGGGGTGAGCAGTACTTC
CASSQPRGEQYF
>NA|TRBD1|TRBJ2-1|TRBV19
TGTGCCAGTAGTCCGGGACAGGGTAGCTACAATGAGCAGTTCTTC
CASSPGQGSYNEQFF
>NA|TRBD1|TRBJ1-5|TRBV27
TGTGCCAGCGGTCACAGGGGTGATAGTCAGCCCCAGCATTTT
CASGHRGDSQPQHF
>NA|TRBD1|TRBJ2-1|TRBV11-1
TGTGCCAGCAGCCAGACAGGGAATCGGAATGAGCAGTTCTTC
CASSQTGNRNEQFF
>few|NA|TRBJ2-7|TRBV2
TGTGCCAGCACCCCGGTCTACGAGCAGTACTTC
CASTPVYEQYF
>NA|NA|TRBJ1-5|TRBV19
TGTGCCAGTACCATTTGGGGCCGCAATCAGCCCCAGCATTTT
CASTIWGRNQPQHF
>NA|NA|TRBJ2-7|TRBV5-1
TGCGCCAGCAGCTTCGCTTCAGGCTCCTACGAGCAGTACTTC
CASSFASGSYEQYF
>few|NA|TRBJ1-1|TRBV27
TGTGCCAGCAGTCCAGGGGTACGCGTCGGCAACACTGAAGCTTTCTTT
CASSPGVRVGNTEAFF
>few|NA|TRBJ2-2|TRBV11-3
TGTGCCAGCAGGCGGCAGGGTGACACCGGGGAGCTGTTTTTT
CASRRQGDTGELFF
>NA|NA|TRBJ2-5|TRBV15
TGTGCCACCAGCTCCCTAGGAGGCAGGAGATACCAAGAGTTAGGGACCCAGTACTTC
CATSSLGGRRYQELGTQYF
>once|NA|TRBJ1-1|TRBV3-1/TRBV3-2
TGTGCCAGCAGCGAGTCCCTCCTTAACACTGAAGCTTTCTTT
CASSESLLNTEAFF
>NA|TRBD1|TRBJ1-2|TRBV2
TGTGCCAGCAGCCTGGGGGACAGGGGACCGTTAAGCTTC
CASSLGDRGPLSF
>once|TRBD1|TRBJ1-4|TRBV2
TGTGCCAGCAGTCTAGACAGGGGTGAAAAACTGTTTTTT
CASSLDRGEKLFF
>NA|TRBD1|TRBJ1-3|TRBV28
TGTGCCAGCACCGGACAGGGAAGAAAAGGCGGAAAGGACACCATATATTTT
CASTGQGRKGGKDTIYF
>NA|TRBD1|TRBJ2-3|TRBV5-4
TGTGCCAGCAGCTTGGCCCCAGGGGGCCTAGTCACAGATACGCAGTATTTT
CASSLAPGGLVTDTQYF
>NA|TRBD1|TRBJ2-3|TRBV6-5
TGTGCCAGCAGACTACAGGGGGAGGATACGCAGTATTTT
CASRLQGEDTQYF
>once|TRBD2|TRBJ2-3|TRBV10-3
TGTGCCATCAGGCGGGAGGGAACCACAGATACGCAGTATTTT
CAIRREGTTDTQYF
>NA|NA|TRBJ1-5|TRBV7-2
TGTGCCAGCAGCTTATGGGAGGATCAGCCCCAGCATTTT
CASSLWEDQPQHF
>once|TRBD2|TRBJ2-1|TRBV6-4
TGTGCCAGCAGTGACGGGGGGGGATACAATGAGCAGTTCTTC
CASSDGGGYNEQFF